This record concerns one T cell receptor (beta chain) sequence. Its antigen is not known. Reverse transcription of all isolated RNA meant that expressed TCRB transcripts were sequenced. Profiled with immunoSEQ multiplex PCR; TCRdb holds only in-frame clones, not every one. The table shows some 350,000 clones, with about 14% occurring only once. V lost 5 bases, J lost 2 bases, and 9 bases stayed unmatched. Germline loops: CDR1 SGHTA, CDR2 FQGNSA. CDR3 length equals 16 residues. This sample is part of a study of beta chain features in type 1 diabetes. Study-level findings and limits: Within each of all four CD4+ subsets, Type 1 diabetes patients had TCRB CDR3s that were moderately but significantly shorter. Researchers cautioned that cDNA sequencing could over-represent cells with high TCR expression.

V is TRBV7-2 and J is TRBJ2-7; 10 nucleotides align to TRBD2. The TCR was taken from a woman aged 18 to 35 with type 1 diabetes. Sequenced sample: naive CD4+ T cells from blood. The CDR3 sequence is CASSEDSLAGTYEQYF. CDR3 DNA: TGTGCCAGCAGCGAAGATTCACTAGCGGGGACCTACGAGCAGTACTTC. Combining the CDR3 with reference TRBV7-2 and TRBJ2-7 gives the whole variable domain GAGVSQSPSNKVTEKGKDVELRCDPISGHTALYWYRQSLGQGLEFLIYFQGNSAPDKSGLPSDRFSAERTGGSVSTLTIQRTQQEDSAVYLCASSEDSLAGTYEQYFGPGTRLTVT.